Shown below are 26 T cell receptor beta chains from a single sample sequenced in a study of control samples from healthy donors and cancer patients (dated by TCRdb to the early 2020s). Library method: the immunoSEQ multiplex PCR assay. TCRdb re-hosts the immuneACCESS table, in-frame sequences only. Its copies lack some clones; in the studies checked, an unresolved V gene accounts for under half of them, and the cause for the rest is not known. A total of 170,000 or so clones appear in this sample, around 90% of them only once. The ten most abundant clones make up 1.4% of the sample. The source material was blood. These receptors originate from a woman aged 45 to 65 in good health.

V is TRBV10-3 and J is TRBJ1-4; D call uncertain. V lost 6 bases and J lost 6, with 14 bases in between. The CDR3 has 14 residues. Germline V gives CDR1 ENHRY, CDR2 SYGVKD. The CDR3 sequence is CAISEVLEDEKLFF. For the CDR3, the DNA is TGTGCCATCAGCGAAGTTTTGGAAGATGAAAAACTGTTTTTT.

This clone was detected only a few times. The chain couples TRBV24-1 to TRBJ2-5; 9 bases agree with TRBD2. This CDR3 is 16 amino acids long. The ends lost 4 bases at V and 4 bases at J; junction bases unmatched: 9. The V gene's germline CDR1 is KGHDR and CDR2 SFDVKD. The CDR3 protein is CATSDLSEAGGETQYF. The CDR3 coding sequence is TGTGCCACCAGTGACCTCTCGGAAGCGGGGGGAGAGACCCAGTACTTC.

This rearrangement joins TRBV28 to TRBJ2-5, with 10 bases matching TRBD2. V dropped 4 bases and J dropped 3; count of bases not matched to a gene: 5. The CDR3 has 15 residues. Germline CDR1 reads MDHEN; CDR2 reads SYDVKM. As DNA, the CDR3 is TGTGCCAGCAGTTCCAATAGCGGGGGGAAAGAGACCCAGTACTTC. As protein: CASSSNSGGKETQYF.

The genes are TRBV28 and TRBJ1-5; D is ambiguous. CDR3 size: 12 residues. V was pared by 6 bases and J by 6 bases, with 9 bases between. Germline V gene data show CDR1 as MDHEN and CDR2 as SYDVKM. The CDR3 DNA follows: TGTGCCAGCAGCTTCCTTGTTCAGCCCCAGCATTTT. Amino acids: CASSFLVQPQHF.

The chain uses TRBV6-1 and TRBJ1-1; D call uncertain. V was cut by 1 base and J by 5 bases, with 8 bases left in between. The CDR3 extends over 13 amino acids. Germline CDR1 reads MNHNS; CDR2 reads SASEGT. In DNA, the CDR3 is TGTGCCAGCAGTGAAGGAAGGAGGACTGAAGCTTTCTTT. The encoded protein is CASSEGRRTEAFF.

The genes are TRBV20-1 and TRBJ1-1; D not resolved. Trimming stripped 6 bases from V and 7 bases from J, with 12 bases between. Looked up from germline, CDR1 is DFQATT and CDR2 is SNEGSKA (reference sequence). This CDR3 has 11 residues. The CDR3 protein is CSAEAVFEAFF. For the CDR3, the DNA is TGCAGTGCGGAGGCGGTTTTTGAAGCTTTCTTT.

The gene calls are TRBV5-4 and TRBJ2-1; 10 bases align to TRBD1. This CDR3 comprises 17 residues. After removal of 6 bases from V and 8 bases from J, the junction contained 17 bases not matched to a gene. Germline V gene data show CDR1 as SGHNT and CDR2 as YYREEE (reference sequence). The CDR3 nucleotides are TGTGCCAGCACCCCAAGTACCGGGACAGGGGTCCGCGATGAGCAGTTCTTC. Its translation is CASTPSTGTGVRDEQFF.

CDR3 residues: CASRGTGGDTQYF. The CDR3 bases are TGTGCCAGCAGGGGGACAGGAGGGGATACGCAGTATTTT. The gene calls are TRBV12-3 or TRBV12-4 and TRBJ2-3; the match to TRBD1 covers 8 bases. The CDR3 consists of 13 residues. V lost 6 bases, J lost 6 bases, and 5 bases stayed unmatched.

This chain uses TRBV29-1 with TRBJ1-1; D not resolved. Germline lookup yields CDR1 SQVTM and CDR2 ANQGSEA. CDR3 size: 14 residues. Trimming stripped 0 bases from V and 3 bases from J, with 11 bases between. CDR3 residues: CSVEDLDGYTEAFF. In nucleotides, the CDR3 is TGCAGCGTTGAAGATCTTGACGGATACACTGAAGCTTTCTTT.

The chain joins TRBV5-1 to TRBJ2-5, with D possibly being TRBD2 (6 bases). Trimming pared 2 bases from V and 0 bases from J, leaving 8 bases between. Germline-derived CDR1 and CDR2 are SGHRS and YFSETQ. This CDR3 is 14 amino acids long. The CDR3 bases are TGCGCCAGCAGCTTAGGCGGGAACCAAGAGACCCAGTACTTC. As protein: CASSLGGNQETQYF.

In its sample, this clone was seen once. This sequence joins TRBV4-2 and TRBJ2-5; TRBD2 might be the D (5 bases). CDR3 length equals 15 residues. From germline, CDR1 is LGHNA and CDR2 YNFKEQ. Trimming shortened V by 0 bases and J by 5 bases, and 13 bases separated the two germline ends. CDR3 in DNA: TGTGCCAGCAGCCAAGATAGAGGGCCCCCGGAGACCCAGTACTTC. As protein: CASSQDRGPPETQYF.

The chain couples TRBV7-6 to TRBJ1-1; maybe TRBD1 (5 bases). CDR3 size: 14 residues. Germline CDR1 and CDR2: SGHVS and FNYEAQ. Trimming removed 3 bases at V and 1 base at J, with 9 bases between. The CDR3 spells CASSFDSKNTEAFF. The CDR3 region has the DNA TGTGCCAGCAGCTTCGACAGTAAGAACACTGAAGCTTTCTTT.

The chain is built from TRBV6-6 and TRBJ2-7, with 11 nucleotides matching TRBD1. Germline CDR1 reads MNHNY; CDR2 reads SVGAGI (reference sequence). V shed 7 bases, J shed 0 bases, and the junction held 2 bases outside the gene matches. CDR3 size: 14 residues. The CDR3 region has the DNA TGTGCCAGCATTGGGACAGGGGGCTCCTACGAGCAGTACTTC. Its protein product is CASIGTGGSYEQYF.

The gene calls are TRBV7-8 and TRBJ1-2; D perhaps matches TRBD1 (5 bases). The CDR3 extends over 13 amino acids. Per germline, CDR1 SGHVS and CDR2 FQNEAQ. The ends were cut back, 4 bases at V and 3 bases at J, with 9 bases in the middle. The CDR3 nucleotides read TGTGCCAGCAGCTCAGGGAGCTACTATGGCTACACCTTC. Translation gives CASSSGSYYGYTF.

Points on this clone: At the DNA level, this CDR3 is encoded by other sequences in the same sample as well. V is TRBV5-1 and J is TRBJ1-2; TRBD1 agrees at 9 bases. The V segment lost 0 bases and the J segment 4 bases; nucleotides outside the gene matches: 4. Germline CDR1 reads SGHRS; CDR2 reads YFSETQ. The CDR3 covers 15 residues. The CDR3 is CASSLGQTGGYGYTF. The CDR3 DNA is TGCGCCAGCAGCTTGGGCCAGACAGGGGGCTATGGCTACACCTTC.

The chain links TRBV20-1 to TRBJ2-3, with D perhaps matching TRBD2 (6 bases). Deletions cut 3 bases from V and 2 bases from J, with 12 bases between. Germline V gene lookup returns CDR1 DFQATT and CDR2 SNEGSKA (reference sequence). CDR3 size: 14 residues. The CDR3 bases are TGCAGTGCTAGTGGCGGGACTTACACAGATACGCAGTATTTT. Protein sequence: CSASGGTYTDTQYF.

The V call is TRBV29-1, the J call TRBJ2-5; TRBD2 agrees at 13 bases. Trimming took 1 base from V and 5 from J; bases not matched to a gene: 7. The CDR3 sequence is 16 residues long. The germline V gene encodes CDR1 SQVTM and CDR2 ANQGSEA. The CDR3 here is CSVEGKILAGGETQYF. CDR3 nucleotides: TGCAGCGTTGAAGGCAAGATACTAGCGGGGGGGGAGACCCAGTACTTC.

The chain recombines TRBV11-2 with TRBJ2-7, with D possibly matching TRBD2 (6 bases). CDR3 size: 14 residues. Germline lookup yields CDR1 SGHAT and CDR2 FQNNGV. Trimming left V 5 bases short and J 3 bases short, with 14 bases between. Here the CDR3 reads CASSPGRGSYEQYF. For the CDR3, the DNA is TGTGCCAGCAGCCCCGGACGGGGGAGCTACGAGCAGTACTTC.

This clone was observed once. The chain is built from TRBV27 and TRBJ1-6; 7 bases are a match to TRBD1. V shed 6 bases, J shed 2 bases, and the junction held 10 bases outside the gene matches. Germline values: CDR1 MNHEY, CDR2 SMNVEV (reference sequence). The CDR3 covers 17 residues. The CDR3 bases are TGTGCCAGCAGCCCAGACAGGGACTACACCTATAATTCACCCCTCCACTTT. As protein: CASSPDRDYTYNSPLHF.

The V call is TRBV19, the J call TRBJ2-3; D possibly corresponds to TRBD1 (6 bases). Germline V gives CDR1 LNHDA, CDR2 SQIVND (reference sequence). This CDR3 has 15 residues. V lost 4 bases and J 2 bases, leaving 13 bases between the germline ends. Written as DNA, the CDR3 is TGTGCCAGTAGTACCAACAGGGTCGACACAGATACGCAGTATTTT. Its translation is CASSTNRVDTDTQYF.

The gene calls are TRBV6-5 and TRBJ2-3; 8 positions agree with TRBD2. The CDR3 is 15 residues long. Germline V gives CDR1 MNHEY, CDR2 SVGAGI. V dropped 2 bases and J dropped 0; count of bases not matched to a gene: 1. The CDR3 nucleotides are TGTGCCAGCAGTTACAAGCGGGGGAGCACAGATACGCAGTATTTT. This encodes CASSYKRGSTDTQYF.

The chain couples TRBV24-1 to TRBJ1-5; possibly TRBD1 for D (6 bases). V lost 5 bases and J lost 4, with 20 bases in between. Looked up from germline, CDR1 is KGHDR and CDR2 is SFDVKD. This CDR3 spans 17 amino acids. CDR3 region: CATSAGVGGGFNQPQHF. The CDR3 coding sequence is TGTGCCACCAGTGCCGGGGTTGGAGGGGGTTTTAATCAGCCCCAGCATTTT.

The chain uses TRBV19 and TRBJ2-3, with 7 positions matching TRBD1. From germline, CDR1 is LNHDA and CDR2 SQIVND (reference sequence). The CDR3 has 14 amino acids. The J segment lost 2 bases and the V segment lost 8 bases, leaving 7 bases of the junction unmatched. The CDR3 sequence is CASGNRGPTDTQYF. CDR3 in DNA: TGTGCCAGTGGAAACAGGGGACCCACAGATACGCAGTATTTT.

CDR3 sequence: CASTSWGLEGDTQYF. CDR3 coding DNA: TGCGCCAGCACCTCCTGGGGCCTCGAAGGGGATACGCAGTATTTT. This chain connects TRBV5-1 to TRBJ2-3; D perhaps matches TRBD1 (5 bases). Between the trimmed V and J ends, which lost 6 bases and 6 bases, there was a span of 20 bases. The CDR3 is made up of 15 amino acids. In germline, CDR1 is SGHRS, CDR2 YFSETQ.

V is TRBV28 and J is TRBJ2-2; D not certain. CDR1 is MDHEN, CDR2 SYDVKM, per germline. The CDR3 extends over 13 amino acids. V lost 8 bases, J lost 1 base, and 8 bases lay in between. CDR3 in amino acids: CASENQNTGELFF. CDR3 coding DNA: TGTGCCAGCGAGAATCAGAACACCGGGGAGCTGTTTTTT.

The chain uses TRBV5-1 and TRBJ2-3, with TRBD1 identical over 7 bases. CDR3 size: 15 residues. Unmatched junction bases numbered 4, after V lost 1 base and J lost 2 bases. The germline CDR1 and CDR2 sequences are SGHRS and YFSETQ. The CDR3 region has the DNA TGCGCCAGCAGCTTGAAACAGGGGTTCACAGATACGCAGTATTTT. Translation gives CASSLKQGFTDTQYF.